The present entry profiles one TCR beta chain with its context. This record comes from a study of blood T cell repertoires in COVID-19. Germline V gives CDR1 SGHVS, CDR2 FQNEAQ. V shed 5 bases, J shed 10 bases, and the junction held 14 bases outside the gene matches. The CDR3 extends over 15 amino acids. In the source study's methods: The authors estimated nucleated cell counts from reference gene primer amplification. Sequencing used immunoSEQ multiplex PCR; TCRdb keeps in-frame clones, though not all of them. V, J and clone size are those of that table, while D and trimming were read from the DNA. The top ten hold approximately 16% of the sample, which has around 130,000 clones, 70% to 80% seen once.

The source material was peripheral blood. This clonotype was sampled from a man aged 45-65 years with acute or convalescent COVID-19. V and J are TRBV7-8 and TRBJ1-1, with 9 positions matching TRBD1. The CDR3 bases are TGTGCCAGCAGCCAACCCGGGACAGGGTTGGCGGTAGCTTTCTTT. Amino acid sequence: CASSQPGTGLAVAFF.